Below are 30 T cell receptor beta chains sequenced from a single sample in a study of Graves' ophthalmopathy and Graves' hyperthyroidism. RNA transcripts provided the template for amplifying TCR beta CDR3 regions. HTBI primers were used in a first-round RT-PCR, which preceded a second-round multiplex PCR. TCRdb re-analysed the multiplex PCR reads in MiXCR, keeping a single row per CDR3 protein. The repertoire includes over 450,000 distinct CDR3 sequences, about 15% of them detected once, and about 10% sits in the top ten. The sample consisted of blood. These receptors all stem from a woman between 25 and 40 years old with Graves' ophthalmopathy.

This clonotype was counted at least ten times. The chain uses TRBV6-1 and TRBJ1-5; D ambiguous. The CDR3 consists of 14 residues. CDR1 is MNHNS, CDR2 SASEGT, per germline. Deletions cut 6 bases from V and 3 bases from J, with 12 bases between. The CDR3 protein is CASSLGLDNQPQHF. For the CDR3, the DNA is TGTGCCAGCAGCCTCGGATTGGACAATCAGCCCCAGCATTTT.

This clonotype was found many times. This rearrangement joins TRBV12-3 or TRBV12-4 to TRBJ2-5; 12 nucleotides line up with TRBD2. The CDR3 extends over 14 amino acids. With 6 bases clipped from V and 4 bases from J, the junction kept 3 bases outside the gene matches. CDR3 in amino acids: CASRGLAGGETQYF. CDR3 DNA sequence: TGTGCCAGCAGGGGACTAGCGGGTGGAGAGACCCAGTACTTC.

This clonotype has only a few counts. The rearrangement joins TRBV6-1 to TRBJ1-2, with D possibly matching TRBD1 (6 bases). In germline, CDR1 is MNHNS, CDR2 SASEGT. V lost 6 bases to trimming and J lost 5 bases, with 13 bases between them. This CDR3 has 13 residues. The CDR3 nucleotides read TGTGCCAGCAGGGAGCGGGGGGCGTATGGCTACACCTTC. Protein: CASRERGAYGYTF.

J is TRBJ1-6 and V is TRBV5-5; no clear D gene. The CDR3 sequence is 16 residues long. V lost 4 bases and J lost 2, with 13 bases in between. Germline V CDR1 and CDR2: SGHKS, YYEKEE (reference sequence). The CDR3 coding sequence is TGTGCCAGCAGCCCGCGTCCTGTGGCCTATAATTCACCCCTCCACTTT. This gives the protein CASSPRPVAYNSPLHF.

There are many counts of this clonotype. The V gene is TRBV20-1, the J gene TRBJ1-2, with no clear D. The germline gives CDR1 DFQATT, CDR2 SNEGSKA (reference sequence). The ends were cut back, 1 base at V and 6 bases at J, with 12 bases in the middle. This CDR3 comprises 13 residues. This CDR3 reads CSARGTTWDGYTF. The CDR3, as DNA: TGCAGTGCTAGAGGGACTACGTGGGATGGCTACACCTTC.

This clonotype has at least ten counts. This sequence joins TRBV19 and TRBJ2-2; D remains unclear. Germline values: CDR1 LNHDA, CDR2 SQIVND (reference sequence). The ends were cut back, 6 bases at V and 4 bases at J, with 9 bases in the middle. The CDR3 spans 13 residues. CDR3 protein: CASSPASTGELFF. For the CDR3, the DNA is TGTGCCAGTAGCCCAGCATCCACCGGGGAGCTGTTTTTT. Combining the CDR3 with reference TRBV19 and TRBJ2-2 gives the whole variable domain DGGITQSPKYLFRKEGQNVTLSCEQNLNHDAMYWYRQDPGQGLRLIYYSQIVNDFQKGDIAEGYSVSREKKESFPLTVTSAQKNPTAFYLCASSPASTGELFFGEGSRLTVL.

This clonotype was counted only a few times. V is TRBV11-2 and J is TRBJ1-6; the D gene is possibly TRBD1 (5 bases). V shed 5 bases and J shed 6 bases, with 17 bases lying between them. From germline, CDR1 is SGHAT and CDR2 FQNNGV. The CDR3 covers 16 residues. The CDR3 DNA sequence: TGTGCCAGCAGCCCCCTCCGGGACCCTAGTAATTCACCCCTCCACTTT. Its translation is CASSPLRDPSNSPLHF.

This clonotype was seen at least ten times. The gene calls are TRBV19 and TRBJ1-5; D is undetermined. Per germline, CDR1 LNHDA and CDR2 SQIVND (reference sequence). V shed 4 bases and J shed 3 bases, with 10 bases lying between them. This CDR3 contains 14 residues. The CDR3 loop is CASSTGPINQPQHF. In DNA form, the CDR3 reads TGTGCCAGTAGTACAGGACCGATCAATCAGCCCCAGCATTTT.

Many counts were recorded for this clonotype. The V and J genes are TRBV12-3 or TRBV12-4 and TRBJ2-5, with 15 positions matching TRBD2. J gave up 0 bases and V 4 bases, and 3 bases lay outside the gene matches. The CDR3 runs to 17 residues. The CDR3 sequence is CASSSGTSGGYQETQYF. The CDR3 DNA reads TGTGCCAGCAGTTCGGGGACTAGCGGGGGGTACCAAGAGACCCAGTACTTC.

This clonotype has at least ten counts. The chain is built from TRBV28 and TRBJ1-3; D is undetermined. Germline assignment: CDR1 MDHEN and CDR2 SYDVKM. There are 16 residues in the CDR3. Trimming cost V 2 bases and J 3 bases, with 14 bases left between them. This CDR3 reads CASSLPRPLYGNTIYF. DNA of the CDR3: TGTGCCAGCAGTTTACCCAGACCTCTGTATGGAAACACCATATATTTT. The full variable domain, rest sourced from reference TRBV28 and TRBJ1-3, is DVKVTQSSRYLVKRTGEKVFLECVQDMDHENMFWYRQDPGLGLRLIYFSYDVKMKEKGDIPEGYSVSREKKERFSLILESASTNQTSMYLCASSLPRPLYGNTIYFGEGSWLTVV.

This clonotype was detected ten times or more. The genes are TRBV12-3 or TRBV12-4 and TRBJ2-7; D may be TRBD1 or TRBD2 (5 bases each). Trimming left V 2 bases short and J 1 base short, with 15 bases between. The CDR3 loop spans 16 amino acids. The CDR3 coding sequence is TGTGCCAGCAGTTTAAGTTCGCGAGGGGTTTCCTACGAGCAGTACTTC. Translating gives CASSLSSRGVSYEQYF.

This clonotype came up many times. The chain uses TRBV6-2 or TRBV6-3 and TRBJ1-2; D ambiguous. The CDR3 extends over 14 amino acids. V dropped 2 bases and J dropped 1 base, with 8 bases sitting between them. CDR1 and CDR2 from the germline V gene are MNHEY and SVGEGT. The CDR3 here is CASSYPQINYGYTF. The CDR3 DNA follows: TGTGCCAGCAGTTACCCCCAGATTAACTATGGCTACACCTTC.

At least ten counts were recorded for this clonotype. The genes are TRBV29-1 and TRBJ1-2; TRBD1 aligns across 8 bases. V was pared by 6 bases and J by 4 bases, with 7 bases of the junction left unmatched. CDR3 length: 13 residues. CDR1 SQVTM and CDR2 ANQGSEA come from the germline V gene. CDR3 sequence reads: CSVAGTGAYGYTF. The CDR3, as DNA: TGCAGCGTCGCCGGGACAGGCGCCTATGGCTACACCTTC. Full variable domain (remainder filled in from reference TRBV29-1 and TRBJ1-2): SAVISQKPSRDICQRGTSLTIQCQVDSQVTMMFWYRQQPGQSLTLIATANQGSEATYESGFVIDKFPISRPNLTFSTLTVSNMSPEDSSIYLCSVAGTGAYGYTFGSGTRLTVV.

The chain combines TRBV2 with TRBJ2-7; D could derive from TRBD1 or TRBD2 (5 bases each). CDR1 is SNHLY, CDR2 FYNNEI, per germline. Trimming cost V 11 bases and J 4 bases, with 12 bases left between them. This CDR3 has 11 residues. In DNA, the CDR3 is TGTGCCGGGACCGAAACTTACGAGCAGTACTTC. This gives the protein CAGTETYEQYF.

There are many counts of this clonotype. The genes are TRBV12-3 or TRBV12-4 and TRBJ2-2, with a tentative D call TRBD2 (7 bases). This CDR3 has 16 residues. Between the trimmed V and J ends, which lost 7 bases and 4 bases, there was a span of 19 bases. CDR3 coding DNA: TGTGCCAGCACCCTGGGGGGGGCCATCTCCACCGGGGAGCTGTTTTTT. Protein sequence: CASTLGGAISTGELFF.

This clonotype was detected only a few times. The CDR3 DNA reads TGTGCCAGCAGGGCGGAACCCCACAATGAGCAGTTCTTC. This gives the protein CASRAEPHNEQFF. This chain connects TRBV6-1 to TRBJ2-1, with unresolved D. CDR1 MNHNS and CDR2 SASEGT come from the germline V gene. This CDR3 is built from 13 residues. The germline V and J ends were trimmed by 6 bases and 5 bases, with 11 bases remaining between them.

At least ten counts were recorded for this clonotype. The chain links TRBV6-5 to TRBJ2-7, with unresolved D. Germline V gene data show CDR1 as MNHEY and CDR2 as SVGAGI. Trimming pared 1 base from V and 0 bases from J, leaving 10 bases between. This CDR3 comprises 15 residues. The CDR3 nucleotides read TGTGCCAGCAGTTACTACAGCACGAGCTCCTACGAGCAGTACTTC. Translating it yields CASSYYSTSSYEQYF.

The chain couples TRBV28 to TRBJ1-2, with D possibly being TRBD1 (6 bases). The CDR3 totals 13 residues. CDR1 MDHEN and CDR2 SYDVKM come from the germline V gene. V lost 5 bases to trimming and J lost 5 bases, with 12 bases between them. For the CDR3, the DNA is TGTGCCAGCAGTGCCGGGACACGTTATGGCTACACCTTC. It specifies CASSAGTRYGYTF.

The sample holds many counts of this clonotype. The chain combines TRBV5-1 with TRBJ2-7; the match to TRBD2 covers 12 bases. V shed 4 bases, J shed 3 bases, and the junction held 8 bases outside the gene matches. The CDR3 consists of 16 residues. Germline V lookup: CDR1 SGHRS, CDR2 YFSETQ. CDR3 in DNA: TGCGCCAGCAGCCCCTGGACTAGCGGGATCCACTACGAGCAGTACTTC. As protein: CASSPWTSGIHYEQYF. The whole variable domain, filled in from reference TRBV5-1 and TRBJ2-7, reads KAGVTQTPRYLIKTRGQQVTLSCSPISGHRSVSWYQQTPGQGLQFLFEYFSETQRNKGNFPGRFSGRQFSNSRSEMNVSTLELGDSALYLCASSPWTSGIHYEQYFGPGTRLTVT.

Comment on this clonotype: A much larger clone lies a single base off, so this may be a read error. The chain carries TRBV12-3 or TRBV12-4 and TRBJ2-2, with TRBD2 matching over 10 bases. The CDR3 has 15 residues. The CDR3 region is CAISRTSGYTGELFF. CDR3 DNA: TGTGCCATCAGTAGGACTAGCGGTTACACCGGGGAGCTGTTTTTT.

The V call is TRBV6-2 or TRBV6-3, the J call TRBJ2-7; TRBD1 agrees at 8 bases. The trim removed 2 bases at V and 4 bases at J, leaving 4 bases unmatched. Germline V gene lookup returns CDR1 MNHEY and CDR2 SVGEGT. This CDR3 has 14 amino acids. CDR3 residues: CASSYPGGRYEQYF. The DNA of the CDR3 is TGTGCCAGCAGTTACCCAGGGGGCAGGTACGAGCAGTACTTC.

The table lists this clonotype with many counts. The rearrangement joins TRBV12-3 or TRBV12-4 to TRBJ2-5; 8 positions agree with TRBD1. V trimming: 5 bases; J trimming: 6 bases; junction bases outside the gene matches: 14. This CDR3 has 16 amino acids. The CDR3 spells CASSAKTGDGAKTQYF. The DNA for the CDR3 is TGTGCCAGCAGTGCCAAGACAGGGGATGGGGCGAAGACCCAGTACTTC.

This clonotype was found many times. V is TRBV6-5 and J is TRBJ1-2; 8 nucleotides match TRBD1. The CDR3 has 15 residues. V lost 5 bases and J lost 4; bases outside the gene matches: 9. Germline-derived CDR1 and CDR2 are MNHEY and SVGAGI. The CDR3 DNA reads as TGTGCCAGCAGTCCCCAGTCAGGGGGCGGCTATGGCTACACCTTC. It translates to CASSPQSGGGYGYTF.

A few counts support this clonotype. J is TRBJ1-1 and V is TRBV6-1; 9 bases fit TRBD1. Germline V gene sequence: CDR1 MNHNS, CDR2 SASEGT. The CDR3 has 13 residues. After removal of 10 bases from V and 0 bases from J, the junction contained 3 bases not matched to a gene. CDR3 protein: CATGTGMNTEAFF. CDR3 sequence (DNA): TGTGCCACCGGGACAGGGATGAACACTGAAGCTTTCTTT.

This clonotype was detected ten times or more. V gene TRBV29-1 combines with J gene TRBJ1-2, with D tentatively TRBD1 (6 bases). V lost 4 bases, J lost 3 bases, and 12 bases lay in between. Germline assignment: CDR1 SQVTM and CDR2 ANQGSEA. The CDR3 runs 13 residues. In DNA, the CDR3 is TGCAGCGTTGCGGGGGGCGCAGACTATGGCTACACCTTC. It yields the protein CSVAGGADYGYTF.

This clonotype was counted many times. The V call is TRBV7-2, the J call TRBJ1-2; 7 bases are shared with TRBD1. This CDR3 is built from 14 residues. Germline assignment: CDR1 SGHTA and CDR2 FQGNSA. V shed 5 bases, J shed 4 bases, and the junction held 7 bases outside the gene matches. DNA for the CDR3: TGTGCCAGCAGCACCTGGACAGGACCCTATGGCTACACCTTC. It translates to CASSTWTGPYGYTF.

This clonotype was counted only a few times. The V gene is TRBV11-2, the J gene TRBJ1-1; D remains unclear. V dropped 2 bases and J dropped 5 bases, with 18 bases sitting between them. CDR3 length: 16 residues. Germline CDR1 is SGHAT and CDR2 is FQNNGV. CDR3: CASSLSEGFSRTEAFF. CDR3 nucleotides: TGTGCCAGCAGCTTAAGTGAGGGCTTCTCTAGGACTGAAGCTTTCTTT.

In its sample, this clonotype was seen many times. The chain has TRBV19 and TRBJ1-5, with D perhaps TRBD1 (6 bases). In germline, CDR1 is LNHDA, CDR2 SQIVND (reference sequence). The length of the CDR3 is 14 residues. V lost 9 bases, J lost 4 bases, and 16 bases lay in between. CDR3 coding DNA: TGTGCCAGCGCAGCCTCGGACAGAAATCAGCCCCAGCATTTT. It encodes CASAASDRNQPQHF. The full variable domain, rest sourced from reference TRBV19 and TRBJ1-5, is DGGITQSPKYLFRKEGQNVTLSCEQNLNHDAMYWYRQDPGQGLRLIYYSQIVNDFQKGDIAEGYSVSREKKESFPLTVTSAQKNPTAFYLCASAASDRNQPQHFGDGTRLSIL.

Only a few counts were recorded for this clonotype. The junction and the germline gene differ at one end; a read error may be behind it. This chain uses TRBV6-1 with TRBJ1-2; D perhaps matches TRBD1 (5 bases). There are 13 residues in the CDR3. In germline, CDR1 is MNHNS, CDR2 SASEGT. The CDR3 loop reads CARRAAATYGYTF. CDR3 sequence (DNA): TGTGCCCGCAGGGCGGCGGCAACCTATGGCTACACCTTC.

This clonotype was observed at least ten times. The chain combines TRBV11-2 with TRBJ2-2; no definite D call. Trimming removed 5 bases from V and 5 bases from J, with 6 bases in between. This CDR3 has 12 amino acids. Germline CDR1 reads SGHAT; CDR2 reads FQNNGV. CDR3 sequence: CASSMATGELFF. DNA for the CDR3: TGTGCCAGCAGCATGGCGACCGGGGAGCTGTTTTTT.